This T cell receptor (beta chain) was observed in a study of CD8 T cells in ankylosing spondylitis. Study-level results: Reactive arthritis synovial fluid and blood were previously reported to contain some motif variants. Typical of ankylosing spondylitis blood, it appeared, was a TCR beta motif of eight highly homologous variants. Significant enrichment of disease-linked clones was reportedly seen in matched ankylosing spondylitis synovial fluid.

Quantitative molecular-barcoded 5'-RACE generated the TCR beta libraries. TCRdb reanalysed the 5' RACE reads using MiXCR and keeps one entry per CDR3 protein. The sample includes about 540,000 distinct CDR3 sequences, roughly 13% of them seen just once. CDR1 and CDR2 (germline): LGHDT, YNNKEL (reference sequence). Trimming cost V 4 bases and J 7 bases; bases outside gene matches: 6. CDR3 size: 13 residues. The table lists this clonotype with a few counts. Its antigen is not identified. Source material: blood, either unsorted or a sorted T cell fraction (not recorded which). The chain joins TRBV3-1 to TRBJ2-7; 8 nucleotides match TRBD2. The clonotype originates from a male donor with ankylosing spondylitis. This CDR3 is CASSPGGGREQYF. Written as DNA, the CDR3 is TGTGCCAGCAGCCCTGGCGGGGGGCGGGAGCAGTACTTC.